This paragraph covers one TCR beta chain sequence. These data originate in a study of blood T cell repertoires in COVID-19. Across the whole study: Some COVID-19 samples were acute and others convalescent; all came from the United States, Italy and Spain. Sources were T cells, B-cell-depleted T cells, or PBMCs; the material itself was cDNA or gDNA.

Per the germline V gene, CDR1 is GTSNPN and CDR2 is SVGIG (reference sequence). Between the trimmed V and J ends, which lost 3 bases and 2 bases, there was a span of 14 bases. The CDR3 runs 14 residues. Authors' processing steps: Using reference gene primer amplification, nucleated cell counts were estimated. Generated by immunoSEQ multiplex PCR, the TCRdb table keeps only in-frame clones and is missing some. V, J and clone size are taken as reported in that table, and D and trimming were inferred from the DNA itself. The table has tens of thousands of clones, approximately 81% seen once. Sequencing input: peripheral blood. The sequence derives from a woman older than 75 with active or convalescent COVID-19. The chain is built from TRBV30 and TRBJ2-7; weak D call: TRBD2 (5 bases). The CDR3 protein is CAWSVSESTYEQYF. The CDR3 region has the DNA TGTGCCTGGAGCGTTAGCGAATCGACCTACGAGCAGTACTTC.